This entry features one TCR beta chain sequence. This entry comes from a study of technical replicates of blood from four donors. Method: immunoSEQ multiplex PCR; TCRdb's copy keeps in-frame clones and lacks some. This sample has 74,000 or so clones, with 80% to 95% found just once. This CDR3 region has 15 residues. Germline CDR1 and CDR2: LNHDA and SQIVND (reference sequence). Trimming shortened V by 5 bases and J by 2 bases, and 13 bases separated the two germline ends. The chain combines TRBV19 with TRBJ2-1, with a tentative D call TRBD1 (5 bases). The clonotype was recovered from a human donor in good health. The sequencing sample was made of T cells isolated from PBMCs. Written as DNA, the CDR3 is TGTGCCAGTAGTCTCGCAGGGCCAGCCTACAATGAGCAGTTCTTC. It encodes CASSLAGPAYNEQFF.